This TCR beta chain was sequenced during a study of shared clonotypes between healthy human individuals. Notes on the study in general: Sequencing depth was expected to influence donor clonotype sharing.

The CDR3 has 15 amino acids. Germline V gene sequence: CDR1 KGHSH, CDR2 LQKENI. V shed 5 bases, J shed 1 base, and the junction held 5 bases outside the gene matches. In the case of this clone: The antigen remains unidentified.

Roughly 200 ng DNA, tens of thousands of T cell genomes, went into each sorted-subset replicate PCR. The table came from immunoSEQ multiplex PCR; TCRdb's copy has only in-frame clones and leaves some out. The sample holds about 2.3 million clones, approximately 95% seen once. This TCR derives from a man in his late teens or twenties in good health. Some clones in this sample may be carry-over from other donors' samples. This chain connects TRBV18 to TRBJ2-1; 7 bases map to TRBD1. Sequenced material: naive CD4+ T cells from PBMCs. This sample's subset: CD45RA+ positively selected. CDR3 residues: CASSSRTGSYNEQFF. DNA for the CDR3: TGTGCCAGCTCATCCCGGACAGGTTCCTACAATGAGCAGTTCTTC.